This TCR beta chain was observed in a study of blood T cell repertoires in COVID-19. Study details: Some COVID-19 samples were acute and others convalescent; all came from the United States, Italy and Spain. T cells, B-cell-depleted T cells, or PBMCs provided the cDNA or gDNA that served as material.

CDR1 is SGHVS and CDR2 is FQNEAQ in the germline V gene. This CDR3 is 15 amino acids long. J lost 1 base, V lost 3 bases, and 0 bases had no gene match. Original analysis: Estimation of nucleated cell counts relied on the amplification of reference gene primers. Libraries were prepared by immunoSEQ multiplex PCR; TCRdb keeps only in-frame clonotypes and omits some of them. The DNA gave D and trimming, while V, J and clone size come from that table. The data hold 110,000 or so clones, with around 74% observed a single time. What was sequenced was peripheral blood. This receptor was taken from a woman between 65 and 79 years old with acute or convalescent COVID-19. The V gene is TRBV7-8, the J gene TRBJ2-6; 7 bases fit TRBD1. CDR3 in amino acids: CASSLTGSGANVLTF. CDR3 nucleotide sequence: TGTGCCAGCAGCTTGACAGGGTCTGGGGCCAACGTCCTGACTTTC.